Following are 24 T cell receptor beta chains from one sample sequenced in a study of blood T cell repertoires in COVID-19. Libraries were prepared by immunoSEQ multiplex PCR; TCRdb keeps only in-frame clonotypes and omits some of them. The sample has roughly 49,000 clones; about 82% are singletons. Source material: peripheral blood. These receptor sequences come from a man older than 75 with active COVID-19.

This clone was found a few times. The V call is TRBV10-3, the J call TRBJ2-1, with D perhaps TRBD1 (6 bases). Germline V gene lookup returns CDR1 ENHRY and CDR2 SYGVKD. The ends were cut back, 0 bases at V and 8 bases at J, with 11 bases in the middle. CDR3 length: 14 residues. The CDR3 DNA sequence: TGTGCCATCAGTGAGTCACAGGGTGGTTATGAGCAGTTCTTC. This codes for CAISESQGGYEQFF.

The chain links TRBV4-1 to TRBJ2-3; 8 bases map to TRBD2. The CDR3 loop spans 16 amino acids. The V gene's germline CDR1 is MGHRA and CDR2 YSYEKL. With V trimmed by 8 bases and J by 4 bases, 14 bases remained unmatched. In nucleotides, the CDR3 is TGCGCCAGCTCTAGTGTTCTGGCGGGAGGCCCAGATACGCAGTATTTT. This gives the protein CASSSVLAGGPDTQYF.

This clone has only one observation. CDR3 coding DNA: TGTGCCAGCAGCGCGGGAATCTACGAGCAGTACTTC. Its protein product is CASSAGIYEQYF. The chain combines TRBV7-2 with TRBJ2-7, with D possibly matching TRBD2 (6 bases). The CDR3 is made up of 12 amino acids. Looked up from germline, CDR1 is SGHTA and CDR2 is FQGNSA. Between the trimmed V and J ends, which lost 5 bases and 3 bases, there was a span of 8 bases.

The J gene is TRBJ2-1, the V gene TRBV5-1, with TRBD2 identical over 15 bases. The CDR3 covers 16 residues. V shed 0 bases, J shed 9 bases, and the junction held 4 bases outside the gene matches. The germline V gene encodes CDR1 SGHRS and CDR2 YFSETQ. CDR3 sequence (DNA): TGCGCCAGCAGCTTGGCTGGACTAGCGGGAGGGGGTGAGCAGTTCTTC. Translation: CASSLAGLAGGGEQFF. Complete variable domain (other parts from reference TRBV5-1 and TRBJ2-1): KAGVTQTPRYLIKTRGQQVTLSCSPISGHRSVSWYQQTPGQGLQFLFEYFSETQRNKGNFPGRFSGRQFSNSRSEMNVSTLELGDSALYLCASSLAGLAGGGEQFFGPGTRLTVL.

The chain joins TRBV20-1 to TRBJ2-1; D may be TRBD1 (6 bases). Germline V gives CDR1 DFQATT, CDR2 SNEGSKA (reference sequence). With 6 bases removed from V and 5 bases from J, the gap between germline ends came to 8 bases. The CDR3 loop spans 11 amino acids. This chain's CDR3 is CSARDNNEQFF. In DNA form, the CDR3 reads TGCAGTGCCCGGGACAACAATGAGCAGTTCTTC.

The chain has TRBV3-1 (or the pseudogene TRBV3-2) and TRBJ2-1; TRBD2 aligns across 8 bases. Per germline, CDR1 LGHDT and CDR2 YNNKEL (reference sequence). The CDR3 is 20 residues long. The trim removed 2 bases at V and 6 bases at J, leaving 21 bases unmatched. The CDR3: CASSQIRMSGRKSLLNEQFF. In DNA, the CDR3 is TGTGCCAGCAGCCAAATTCGGATGAGCGGGAGAAAAAGTCTCCTCAATGAGCAGTTCTTC.

In DNA form, the CDR3 reads TGTGCCACGGACAGGGGGCTTAACGAGCAGTACTTC. Its translation is CATDRGLNEQYF. The chain employs TRBV10-3 and TRBJ2-7; 11 nucleotides line up with TRBD1. Trimming took 10 bases from V and 5 from J; bases not matched to a gene: 4. Germline CDR1 is ENHRY and CDR2 is SYGVKD. CDR3 length: 12 amino acids.

The CDR3 coding sequence is TGCGCCAGCAGCTTGGATACAGCTAGCACAGATACGCAGTATTTT. Protein sequence: CASSLDTASTDTQYF. The chain couples TRBV5-1 to TRBJ2-3, with no clear D. Trimming left V 0 bases short and J 0 bases short, with 8 bases between. Germline CDR1 SGHRS, CDR2 YFSETQ. CDR3 length: 15 residues.

The chain combines TRBV13 with TRBJ2-1; D remains ambiguous. Looked up from germline, CDR1 is PRHDT and CDR2 is FYEKMQ (reference sequence). Trimming left V 0 bases short and J 7 bases short, with 13 bases between. This CDR3 spans 15 amino acids. CDR3 nucleotide sequence: TGTGCCAGCAGCTTAGGGCCCTCCCCGGGTAATGAGCAGTTCTTC. Its translation: CASSLGPSPGNEQFF.

CDR3 loop: CASSWSGLGSDEQFF. CDR3 coding DNA: TGTGCCAGCAGTTGGTCAGGGCTAGGTAGTGATGAGCAGTTCTTC. The chain is built from TRBV28 and TRBJ2-1; the D gene is possibly TRBD1 (5 bases). V lost 4 bases, J lost 8 bases, and 18 bases lay in between. This CDR3 has 15 amino acids. Looked up from germline, CDR1 is MDHEN and CDR2 is SYDVKM.

The chain carries TRBV5-1 and TRBJ2-1; 7 nucleotides line up with TRBD1. The V segment lost 0 bases and the J segment 2 bases; nucleotides outside the gene matches: 5. Germline CDR1 and CDR2: SGHRS and YFSETQ. This CDR3 is built from 16 residues. CDR3 amino acids: CASSLGQGVAYNEQFF. CDR3 DNA sequence: TGCGCCAGCAGCTTGGGGCAGGGGGTGGCCTACAATGAGCAGTTCTTC.

The chain combines TRBV19 with TRBJ1-5; D is unresolved. The V and J ends lost 2 bases and 5 bases respectively, with 10 bases between them. CDR1 is LNHDA, CDR2 SQIVND, per germline (reference sequence). The CDR3 is 14 residues long. The CDR3 DNA follows: TGTGCCAGTAGTATACGAGTCCGCGATCAGCCCCAGCATTTT. It encodes CASSIRVRDQPQHF.

The V and J genes are TRBV27 and TRBJ2-7; 10 positions match TRBD2. The CDR3 length is 16 residues. Germline CDR1 MNHEY, CDR2 SMNVEV (reference sequence). The trim removed 4 bases at V and 3 bases at J, leaving 9 bases unmatched. The CDR3 bases are TGTGCCAGCAGTTCGTCTTCCAGCGGGAGGGTCTACGAGCAGTACTTC. Translating it yields CASSSSSSGRVYEQYF.

The sample holds one count of this clone. This rearrangement joins TRBV7-2 to TRBJ2-7; 14 positions match TRBD2. Trimming took 1 base from V and 11 from J; bases not matched to a gene: 10. There are 16 residues in the CDR3. The germline CDR1 and CDR2 sequences are SGHTA and FQGNSA. The CDR3 DNA sequence: TGTGCCAGCAGCTTAGGCAGGCCGGGACTAGCGGGAGATAAGTACTTC. Its translation is CASSLGRPGLAGDKYF.

The chain couples TRBV6-5 to TRBJ2-1, with 8 bases lining up with TRBD2. The ends lost 0 bases at V and 7 bases at J; junction bases unmatched: 8. There are 16 residues in the CDR3. The germline V gene encodes CDR1 MNHEY and CDR2 SVGAGI. CDR3 in amino acids: CASSYSMSGRQNEQFF. As DNA, the CDR3 is TGTGCCAGCAGTTACTCGATGAGCGGGAGACAGAATGAGCAGTTCTTC.

This rearrangement joins TRBV24-1 to TRBJ2-2; TRBD1 matches 7 bases. The V gene end was trimmed by 5 bases and the J gene end by 1 base; junction bases not matched to a gene: 6. This CDR3 spans 16 amino acids. In germline, CDR1 is KGHDR, CDR2 SFDVKD. The CDR3 protein is CATSGVGQVNTGELFF. CDR3 nucleotide sequence: TGTGCCACCAGTGGGGTAGGACAGGTGAACACCGGGGAGCTGTTTTTT.

This clone appeared a single time. The V and J genes are TRBV5-1 and TRBJ1-4; D uncertain. The CDR3 sequence is 16 residues long. V dropped 2 bases and J dropped 3 bases, with 14 bases sitting between them. The germline V gene has CDR1 SGHRS and CDR2 YFSETQ. This CDR3 is CASSLRTVEANEKLFF. CDR3 in DNA: TGCGCCAGCAGCTTAAGAACAGTCGAAGCTAATGAAAAACTGTTTTTT.

V usage is TRBV9 and J usage is TRBJ2-3; 8 bases align to TRBD2. The CDR3 has 14 amino acids. The germline gives CDR1 SGDLS, CDR2 YYNGEE. V lost 1 base and J lost 5; bases outside the gene matches: 3. The CDR3 protein is CASSVITSGDTQYF. Here the CDR3 DNA reads TGTGCCAGCAGCGTAATAACTAGCGGAGATACGCAGTATTTT.

The chain joins TRBV7-9 to TRBJ1-2; the D gene is possibly TRBD1 (5 bases). With 1 base removed from V and 8 bases from J, the gap between germline ends came to 11 bases. Germline V gene lookup returns CDR1 SEHNR and CDR2 FQNEAQ (reference sequence). This CDR3 spans 13 amino acids. CDR3 loop: CASSLVQGGGYTF. CDR3 bases: TGTGCCAGCAGCTTAGTGCAGGGTGGAGGCTACACCTTC.

V usage is TRBV6-5 and J usage is TRBJ1-5; 9 bases align to TRBD1. Germline lookup yields CDR1 MNHEY and CDR2 SVGAGI. V shed 6 bases, J shed 4 bases, and the junction held 4 bases outside the gene matches. The CDR3 has 14 amino acids. CDR3 amino acids: CASSPGQGNQPQHF. For the CDR3, the DNA is TGTGCCAGCAGCCCGGGACAGGGTAATCAGCCCCAGCATTTT.

This clone was seen just once. The chain employs TRBV20-1 and TRBJ2-1, with TRBD2 identical over 9 bases. The ends lost 3 bases at V and 8 bases at J; junction bases unmatched: 8. The length of the CDR3 is 14 residues. Germline V gene sequence: CDR1 DFQATT, CDR2 SNEGSKA (reference sequence). CDR3 residues: CSASDSGGYYEQFF. DNA for the CDR3: TGCAGTGCTAGTGATAGCGGGGGTTACTATGAGCAGTTCTTC.

CDR3 bases: TGTGCCAGCTCACCTCCCTCCCCGGGACAGGGCTACGAGCAGTACTTC. Translation: CASSPPSPGQGYEQYF. The rearrangement uses TRBV18 and TRBJ2-7, with 9 bases matching TRBD1. CDR1 is KGHSH and CDR2 is LQKENI in the germline V gene. This CDR3 spans 16 amino acids. The J segment lost 3 bases and the V segment lost 3 bases, leaving 9 bases of the junction unmatched.

V is TRBV19 and J is TRBJ1-5, with 7 bases lining up with TRBD1. This CDR3 comprises 15 residues. Germline CDR1 is LNHDA and CDR2 is SQIVND (reference sequence). With 1 base clipped from V and 3 bases from J, the junction kept 3 bases outside the gene matches. This chain's CDR3 is CASSIGQGPNQPQHF. The CDR3 DNA follows: TGTGCCAGTAGTATAGGACAGGGCCCCAATCAGCCCCAGCATTTT.

This clone was recorded a few times. The rearrangement uses TRBV5-1 and TRBJ2-1, with 15 bases fitting TRBD2. Germline CDR1 is SGHRS and CDR2 is YFSETQ. The CDR3 contains 16 residues. J gave up 8 bases and V 3 bases, and 6 bases lay outside the gene matches. The CDR3 loop reads CASSSGTSGRKDEQFF. The CDR3 nucleotides are TGCGCCAGCAGCTCAGGGACTAGCGGGAGGAAGGATGAGCAGTTCTTC.